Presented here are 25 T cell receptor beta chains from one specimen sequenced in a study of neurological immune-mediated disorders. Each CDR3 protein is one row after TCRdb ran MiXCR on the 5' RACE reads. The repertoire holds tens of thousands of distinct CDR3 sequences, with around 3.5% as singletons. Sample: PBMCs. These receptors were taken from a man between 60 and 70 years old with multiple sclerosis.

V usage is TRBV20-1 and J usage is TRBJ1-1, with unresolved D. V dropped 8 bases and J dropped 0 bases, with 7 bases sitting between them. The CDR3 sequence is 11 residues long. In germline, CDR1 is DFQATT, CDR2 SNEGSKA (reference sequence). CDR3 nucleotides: TGCAGTAGACGGCTGAACACTGAAGCTTTCTTT. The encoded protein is CSRRLNTEAFF.

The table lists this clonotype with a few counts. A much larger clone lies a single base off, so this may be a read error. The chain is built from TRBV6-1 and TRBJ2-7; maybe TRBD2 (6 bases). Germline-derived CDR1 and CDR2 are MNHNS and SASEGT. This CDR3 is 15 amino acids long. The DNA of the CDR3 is TGTGTCAGCAGTGAAAAACGTCTGCGGGACTACGAGCAGTACTTC. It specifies CVSSEKRLRDYEQYF.

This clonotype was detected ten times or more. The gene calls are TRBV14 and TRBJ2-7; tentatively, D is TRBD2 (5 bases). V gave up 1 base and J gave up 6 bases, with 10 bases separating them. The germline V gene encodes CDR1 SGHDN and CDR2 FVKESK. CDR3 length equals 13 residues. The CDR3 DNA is TGTGCCAGCAGCCAAGTACGAGGGTTCGAGCAGTACTTC. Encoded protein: CASSQVRGFEQYF.

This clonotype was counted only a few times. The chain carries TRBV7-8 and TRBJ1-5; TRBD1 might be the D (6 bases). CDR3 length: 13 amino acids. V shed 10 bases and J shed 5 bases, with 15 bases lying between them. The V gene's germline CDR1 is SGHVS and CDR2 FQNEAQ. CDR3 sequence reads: CATRRTVDQPQHF. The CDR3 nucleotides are TGTGCCACCAGACGGACAGTCGATCAGCCCCAGCATTTT.

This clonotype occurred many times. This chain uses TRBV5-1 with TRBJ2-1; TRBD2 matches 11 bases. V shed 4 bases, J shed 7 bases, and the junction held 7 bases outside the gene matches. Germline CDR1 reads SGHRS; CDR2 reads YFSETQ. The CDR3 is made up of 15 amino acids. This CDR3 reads CASSPGLAGRNEQFF. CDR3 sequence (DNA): TGCGCCAGCAGCCCAGGACTAGCGGGCAGAAATGAGCAGTTCTTC.

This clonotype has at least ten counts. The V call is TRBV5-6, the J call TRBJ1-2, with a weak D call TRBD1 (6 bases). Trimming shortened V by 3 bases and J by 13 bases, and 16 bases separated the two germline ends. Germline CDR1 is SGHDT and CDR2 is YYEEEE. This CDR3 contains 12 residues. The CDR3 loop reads CASSSPGGSITF. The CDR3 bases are TGTGCCAGCAGCTCCCCGGGGGGCTCAATCACCTTC.

For the CDR3, the DNA is TGTGCCAGCACCAAAACAGGGTTGGGGGCTGAAGCTTTCTTT. This codes for CASTKTGLGAEAFF. The chain joins TRBV28 to TRBJ1-1, with D maybe TRBD1 (6 bases). Trimming pared 7 bases from V and 6 bases from J, leaving 18 bases between. This CDR3 region has 14 residues. Germline V gives CDR1 MDHEN, CDR2 SYDVKM.

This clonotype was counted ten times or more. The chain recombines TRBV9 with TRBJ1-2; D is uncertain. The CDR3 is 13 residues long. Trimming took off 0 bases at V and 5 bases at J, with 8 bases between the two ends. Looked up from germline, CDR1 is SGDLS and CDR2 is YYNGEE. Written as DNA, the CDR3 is TGTGCCAGCAGCGTAGACCAGATTTATGGCTACACCTTC. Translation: CASSVDQIYGYTF. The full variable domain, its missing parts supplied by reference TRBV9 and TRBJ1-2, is DSGVTQTPKHLITATGQRVTLRCSPRSGDLSVYWYQQSLDQGLQFLIQYYNGEERAKGNILERFSAQQFPDLHSELNLSSLELGDSALYFCASSVDQIYGYTFGSGTRLTVV.

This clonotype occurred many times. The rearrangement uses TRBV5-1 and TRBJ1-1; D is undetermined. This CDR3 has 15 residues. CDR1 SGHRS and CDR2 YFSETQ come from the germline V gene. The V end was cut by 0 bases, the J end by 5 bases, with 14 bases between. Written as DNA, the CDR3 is TGCGCCAGCAGCTTGGGCCCGGGCGCGGAGACTGAAGCTTTCTTT. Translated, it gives CASSLGPGAETEAFF.

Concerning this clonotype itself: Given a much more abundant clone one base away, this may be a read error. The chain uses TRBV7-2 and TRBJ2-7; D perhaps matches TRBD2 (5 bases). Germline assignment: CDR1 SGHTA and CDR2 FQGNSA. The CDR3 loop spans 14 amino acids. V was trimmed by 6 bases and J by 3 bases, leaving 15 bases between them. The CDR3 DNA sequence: TGTGCCAGCAGTGATGCCGGGAAAGGCTACGAGCAGTACTTC. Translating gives CASSDAGKGYEQYF.

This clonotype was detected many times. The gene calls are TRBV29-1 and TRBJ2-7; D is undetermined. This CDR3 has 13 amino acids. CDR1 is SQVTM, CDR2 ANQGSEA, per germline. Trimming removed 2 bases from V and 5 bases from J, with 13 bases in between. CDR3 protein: CSVETQYYDEQYF. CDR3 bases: TGCAGCGTTGAAACCCAATACTACGACGAGCAGTACTTC.

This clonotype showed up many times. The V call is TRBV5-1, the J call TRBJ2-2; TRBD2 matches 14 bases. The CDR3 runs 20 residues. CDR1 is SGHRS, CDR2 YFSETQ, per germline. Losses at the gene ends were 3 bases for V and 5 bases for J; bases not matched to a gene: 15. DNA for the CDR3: TGCGCCAGCAGCTGGGGGCTTGCCGGGACTAGCGGGGGAGCGACCGGGGAGCTGTTTTTT. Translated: CASSWGLAGTSGGATGELFF.

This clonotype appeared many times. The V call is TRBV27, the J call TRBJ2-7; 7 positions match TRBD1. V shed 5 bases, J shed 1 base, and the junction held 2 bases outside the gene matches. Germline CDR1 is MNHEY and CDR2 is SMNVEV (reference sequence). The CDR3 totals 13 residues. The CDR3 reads CASSPTGSYEQYF. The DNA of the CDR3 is TGTGCCAGCAGTCCGACAGGGTCCTACGAGCAGTACTTC.

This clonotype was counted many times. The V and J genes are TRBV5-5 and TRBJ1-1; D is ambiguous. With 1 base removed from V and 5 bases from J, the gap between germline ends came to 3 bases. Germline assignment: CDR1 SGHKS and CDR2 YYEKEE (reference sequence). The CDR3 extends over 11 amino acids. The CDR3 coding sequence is TGTGCCAGCAGCTTGCGGACTGAAGCTTTCTTT. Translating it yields CASSLRTEAFF.

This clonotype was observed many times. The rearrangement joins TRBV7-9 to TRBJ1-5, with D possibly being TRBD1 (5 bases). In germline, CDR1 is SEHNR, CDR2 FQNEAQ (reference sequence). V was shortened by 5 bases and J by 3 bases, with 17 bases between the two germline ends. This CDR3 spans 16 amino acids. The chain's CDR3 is CASSLGVGATNQPQHF. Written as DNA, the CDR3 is TGTGCCAGCAGCCTCGGTGTCGGGGCGACCAATCAGCCCCAGCATTTT.

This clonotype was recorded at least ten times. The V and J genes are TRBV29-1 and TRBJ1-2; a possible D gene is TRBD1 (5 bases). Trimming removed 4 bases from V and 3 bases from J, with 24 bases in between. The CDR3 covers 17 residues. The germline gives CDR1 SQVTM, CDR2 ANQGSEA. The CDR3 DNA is TGCAGCGTTGGCCCCCCTACGGGGCTTCAAAGCCACTATGGCTACACCTTC. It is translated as CSVGPPTGLQSHYGYTF.

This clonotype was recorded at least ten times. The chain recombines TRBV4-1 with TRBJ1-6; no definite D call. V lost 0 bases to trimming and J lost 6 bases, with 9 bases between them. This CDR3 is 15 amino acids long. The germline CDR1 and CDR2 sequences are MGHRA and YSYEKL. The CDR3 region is CASSQEERINSPLHF. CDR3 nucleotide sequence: TGCGCCAGCAGCCAAGAGGAGCGGATTAATTCACCCCTCCACTTT.

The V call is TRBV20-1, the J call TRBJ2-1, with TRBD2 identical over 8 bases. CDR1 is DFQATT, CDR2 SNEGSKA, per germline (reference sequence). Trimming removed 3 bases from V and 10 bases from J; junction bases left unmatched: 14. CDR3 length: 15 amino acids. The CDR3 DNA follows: TGCAGTGCTAGGTGGGCGTCGGGAGGGCCAGAAGAGCAGTTCTTC. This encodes CSARWASGGPEEQFF.

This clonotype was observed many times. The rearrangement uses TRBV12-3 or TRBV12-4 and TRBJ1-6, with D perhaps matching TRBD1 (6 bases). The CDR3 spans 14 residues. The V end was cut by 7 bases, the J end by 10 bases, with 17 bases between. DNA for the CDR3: TGTGCCAGCACCGAGGGGGAGGGCCGATCACCCCTCCACTTT. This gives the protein CASTEGEGRSPLHF.

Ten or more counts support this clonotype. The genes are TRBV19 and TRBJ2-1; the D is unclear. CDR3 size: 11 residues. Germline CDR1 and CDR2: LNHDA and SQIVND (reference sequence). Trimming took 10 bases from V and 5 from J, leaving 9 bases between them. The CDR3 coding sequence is TGTGCCACGACTCAAAACAATGAGCAGTTCTTC. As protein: CATTQNNEQFF.

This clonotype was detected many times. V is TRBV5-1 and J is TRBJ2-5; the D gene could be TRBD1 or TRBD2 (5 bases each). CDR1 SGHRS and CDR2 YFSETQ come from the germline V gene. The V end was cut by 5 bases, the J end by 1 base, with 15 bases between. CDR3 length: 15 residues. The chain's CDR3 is CASRPKGSAQETQYF. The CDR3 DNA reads TGCGCCAGCAGACCTAAGGGGAGCGCCCAAGAGACCCAGTACTTC.

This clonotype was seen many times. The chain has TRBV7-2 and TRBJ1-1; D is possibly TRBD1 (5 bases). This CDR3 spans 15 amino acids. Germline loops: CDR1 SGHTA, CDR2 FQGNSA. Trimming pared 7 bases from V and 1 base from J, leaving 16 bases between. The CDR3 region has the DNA TGTGCCAGCACCTGGGGGGGGGGTTCGAACACTGAAGCTTTCTTT. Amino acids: CASTWGGGSNTEAFF.

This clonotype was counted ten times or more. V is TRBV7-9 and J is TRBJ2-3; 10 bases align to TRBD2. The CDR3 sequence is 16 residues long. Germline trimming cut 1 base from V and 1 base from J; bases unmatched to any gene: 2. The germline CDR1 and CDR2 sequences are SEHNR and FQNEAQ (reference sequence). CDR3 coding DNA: TGTGCCAGCAGCTTAGACGGGACTAGCGGCACAGATACGCAGTATTTT. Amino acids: CASSLDGTSGTDTQYF.

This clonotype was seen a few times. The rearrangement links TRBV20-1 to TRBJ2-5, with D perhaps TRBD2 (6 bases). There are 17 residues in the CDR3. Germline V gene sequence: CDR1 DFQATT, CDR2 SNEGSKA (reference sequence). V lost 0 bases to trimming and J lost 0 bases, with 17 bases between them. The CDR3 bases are TGCAGTGCTAGAGATCTGGTAATAGCGGCCCACCAAGAGACCCAGTACTTC. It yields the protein CSARDLVIAAHQETQYF.

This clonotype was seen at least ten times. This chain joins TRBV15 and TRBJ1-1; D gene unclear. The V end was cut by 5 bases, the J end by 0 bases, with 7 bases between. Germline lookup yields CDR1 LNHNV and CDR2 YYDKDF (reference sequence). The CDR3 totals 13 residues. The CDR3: CATSSSMNTEAFF. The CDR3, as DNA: TGTGCCACCAGCTCCTCTATGAACACTGAAGCTTTCTTT.